This TCR beta chain was observed in a study of blood T cell repertoires in COVID-19. Background on the study: Whether acute or convalescent, the COVID-19 samples came from the United States, Italy and Spain.

Germline CDR1 MNHEY, CDR2 SVGEGT. CDR3 length: 12 residues. Trimming cost V 6 bases and J 2 bases, with 8 bases left between them. Only in-frame clones appear in the TCRdb table, and some are missing; sequencing was by immunoSEQ multiplex PCR. In the table there are roughly 150,000 clones, roughly 87% of which are singletons. The sample holds one count of this clone. The rearrangement links TRBV6-2 or TRBV6-3 to TRBJ2-7; D unclear. The sequencing sample was made of peripheral blood. The sequence was collected from a human donor in a cohort sampled during active COVID-19. The CDR3: CASSQSPYEQYF. Here the CDR3 DNA reads TGTGCCAGCAGCCAGAGCCCCTACGAGCAGTACTTC.